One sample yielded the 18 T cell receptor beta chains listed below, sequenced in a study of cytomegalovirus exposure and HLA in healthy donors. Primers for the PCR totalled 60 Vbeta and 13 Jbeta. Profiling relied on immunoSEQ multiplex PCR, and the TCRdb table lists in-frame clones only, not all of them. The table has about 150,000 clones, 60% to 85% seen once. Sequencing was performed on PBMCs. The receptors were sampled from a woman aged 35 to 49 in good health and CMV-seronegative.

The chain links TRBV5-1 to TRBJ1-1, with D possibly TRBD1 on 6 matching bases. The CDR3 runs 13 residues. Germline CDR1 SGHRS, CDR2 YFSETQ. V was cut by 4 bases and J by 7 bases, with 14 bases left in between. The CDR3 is CASSRGQNFEAFF. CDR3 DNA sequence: TGCGCCAGCAGCCGCGGACAGAACTTTGAAGCTTTCTTT.

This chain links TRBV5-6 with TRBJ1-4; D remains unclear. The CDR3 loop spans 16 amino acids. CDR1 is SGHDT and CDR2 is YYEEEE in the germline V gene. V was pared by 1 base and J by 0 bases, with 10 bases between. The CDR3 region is CASSLLPGATNEKLFF. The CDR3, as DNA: TGTGCCAGCAGCTTGTTGCCGGGTGCAACTAATGAAAAACTGTTTTTT. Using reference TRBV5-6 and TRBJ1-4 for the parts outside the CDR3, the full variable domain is DAGVTQSPTHLIKTRGQQVTLRCSPKSGHDTVSWYQQALGQGPQFIFQYYEEEERQRGNFPDRFSGHQFPNYSSELNVNALLLGDSALYLCASSLLPGATNEKLFFGSGTQLSVL.

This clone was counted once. The CDR3 nucleotides are TGTGCCAGCAGCATACGGGACAGGAGCTTCTATGGCTACACCTTC. Protein product: CASSIRDRSFYGYTF. The V gene is TRBV5-6, the J gene TRBJ1-2, with 8 positions matching TRBD1. The V gene end was trimmed by 4 bases and the J gene end by 4 bases; junction bases not matched to a gene: 9. Germline V CDR1 and CDR2: SGHDT, YYEEEE. The CDR3 has 15 amino acids.

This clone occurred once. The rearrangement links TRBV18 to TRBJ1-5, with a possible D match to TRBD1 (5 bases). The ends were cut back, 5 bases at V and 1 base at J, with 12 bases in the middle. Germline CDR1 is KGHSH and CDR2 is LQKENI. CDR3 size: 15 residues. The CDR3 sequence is CASSVSGVSNQPQHF. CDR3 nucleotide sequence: TGTGCCAGCTCAGTATCGGGGGTGAGCAATCAGCCCCAGCATTTT. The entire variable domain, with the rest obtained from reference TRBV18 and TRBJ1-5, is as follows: NAGVMQNPRHLVRRRGQEARLRCSPMKGHSHVYWYRQLPEEGLKFMVYLQKENIIDESGMPKERFSAEFPKEGPSILRIQQVVRGDSAAYFCASSVSGVSNQPQHFGDGTRLSIL.

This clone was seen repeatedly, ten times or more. CDR3 region: CASSQADRGVNTEAFF. The CDR3 bases are TGCGCCAGCAGCCAGGCAGACAGGGGGGTGAACACTGAAGCTTTCTTT. This chain uses TRBV4-1 with TRBJ1-1, with 9 positions matching TRBD1. The CDR3 is 16 residues long. CDR1 and CDR2 (germline): MGHRA, YSYEKL. Unmatched junction bases numbered 5, after V lost 3 bases and J lost 0 bases.

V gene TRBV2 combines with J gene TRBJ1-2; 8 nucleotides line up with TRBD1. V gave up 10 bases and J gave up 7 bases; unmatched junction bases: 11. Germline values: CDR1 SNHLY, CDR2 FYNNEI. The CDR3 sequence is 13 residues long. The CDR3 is CAKAEDRVGGYTF. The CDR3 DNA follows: TGTGCCAAGGCGGAGGACAGGGTCGGTGGCTACACCTTC. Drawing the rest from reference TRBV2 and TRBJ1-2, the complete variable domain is EPEVTQTPSHQVTQMGQEVILRCVPISNHLYFYWYRQILGQKVEFLVSFYNNEISEKSEIFDDQFSVERPDGSNFTLKIRSTKLEDSAMYFCAKAEDRVGGYTFGSGTRLTVV.

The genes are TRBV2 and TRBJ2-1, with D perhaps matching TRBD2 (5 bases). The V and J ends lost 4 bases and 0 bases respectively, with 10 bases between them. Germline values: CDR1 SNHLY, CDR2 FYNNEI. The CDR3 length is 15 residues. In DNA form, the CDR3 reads TGTGCCAGCAGTGGGATGGGGAGCTCCTACAATGAGCAGTTCTTC. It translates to CASSGMGSSYNEQFF.

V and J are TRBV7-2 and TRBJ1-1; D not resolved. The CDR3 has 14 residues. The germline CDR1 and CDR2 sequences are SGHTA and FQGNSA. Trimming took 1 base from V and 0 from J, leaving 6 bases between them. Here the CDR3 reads CASSLGQLNTEAFF. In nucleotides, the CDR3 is TGTGCCAGCAGCTTAGGACAATTGAACACTGAAGCTTTCTTT.

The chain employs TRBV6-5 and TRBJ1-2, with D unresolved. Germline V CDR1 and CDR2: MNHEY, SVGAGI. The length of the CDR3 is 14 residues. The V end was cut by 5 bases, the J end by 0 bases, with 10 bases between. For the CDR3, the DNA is TGTGCCAGCAGTCCCCCAACAGCTAACTATGGCTACACCTTC. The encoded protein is CASSPPTANYGYTF.

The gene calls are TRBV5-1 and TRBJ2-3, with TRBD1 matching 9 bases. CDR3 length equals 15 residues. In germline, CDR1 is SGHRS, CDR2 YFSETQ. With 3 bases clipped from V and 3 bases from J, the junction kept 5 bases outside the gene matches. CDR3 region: CASSSTGQGTDTQYF. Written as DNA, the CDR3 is TGCGCCAGCAGCTCTACCGGACAGGGGACAGATACGCAGTATTTT.

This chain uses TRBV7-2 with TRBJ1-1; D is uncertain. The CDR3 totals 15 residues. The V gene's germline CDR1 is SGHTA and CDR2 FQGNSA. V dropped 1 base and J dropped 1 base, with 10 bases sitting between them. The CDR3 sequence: CASSLENNPNTEAFF. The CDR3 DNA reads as TGTGCCAGCAGCTTAGAGAACAACCCGAACACTGAAGCTTTCTTT.

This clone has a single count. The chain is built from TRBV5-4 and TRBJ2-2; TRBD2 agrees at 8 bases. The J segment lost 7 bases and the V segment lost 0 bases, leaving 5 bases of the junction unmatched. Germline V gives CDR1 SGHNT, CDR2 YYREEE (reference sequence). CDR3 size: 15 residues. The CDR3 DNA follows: TGTGCCAGCAGCTTGGTCGGGGGGGCCTTCGGGGAGCTGTTTTTT. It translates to CASSLVGGAFGELFF.

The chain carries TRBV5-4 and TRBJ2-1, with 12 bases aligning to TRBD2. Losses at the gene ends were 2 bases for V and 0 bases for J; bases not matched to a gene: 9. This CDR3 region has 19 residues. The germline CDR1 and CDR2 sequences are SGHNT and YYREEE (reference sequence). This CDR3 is CASSLLLAGGWSSYNEQFF. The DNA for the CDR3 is TGTGCCAGCAGCTTACTACTAGCGGGGGGCTGGAGCTCCTACAATGAGCAGTTCTTC. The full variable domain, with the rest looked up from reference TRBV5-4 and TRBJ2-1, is ETGVTQSPTHLIKTRGQQVTLRCSSQSGHNTVSWYQQALGQGPQFIFQYYREEENGRGNFPPRFSGLQFPNYSSELNVNALELDDSALYLCASSLLLAGGWSSYNEQFFGPGTRLTVL.

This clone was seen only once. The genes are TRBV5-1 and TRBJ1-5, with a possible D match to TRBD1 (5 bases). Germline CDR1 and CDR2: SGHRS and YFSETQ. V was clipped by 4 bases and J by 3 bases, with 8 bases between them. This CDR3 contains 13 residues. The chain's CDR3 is CASSIGHNQPQHF. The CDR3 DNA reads TGCGCCAGCAGCATCGGACACAATCAGCCCCAGCATTTT.

CDR3 loop: CASSLGTGGENTGELFF. The CDR3 DNA is TGTGCCAGCAGCTTAGGAACGGGGGGCGAGAACACCGGGGAGCTGTTTTTT. The genes are TRBV11-3 and TRBJ2-2; possibly TRBD2 for D (7 bases). Trimming shortened V by 1 base and J by 1 base, and 13 bases separated the two germline ends. Germline CDR1 SGHNT, CDR2 YENEEA. The CDR3 contains 17 residues.

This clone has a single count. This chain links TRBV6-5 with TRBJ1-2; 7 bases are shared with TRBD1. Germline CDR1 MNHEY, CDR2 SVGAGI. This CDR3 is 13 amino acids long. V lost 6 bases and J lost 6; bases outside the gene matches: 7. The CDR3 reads CASSLTGSNGYTF. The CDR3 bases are TGTGCCAGCAGCTTGACAGGGTCCAATGGCTACACCTTC.

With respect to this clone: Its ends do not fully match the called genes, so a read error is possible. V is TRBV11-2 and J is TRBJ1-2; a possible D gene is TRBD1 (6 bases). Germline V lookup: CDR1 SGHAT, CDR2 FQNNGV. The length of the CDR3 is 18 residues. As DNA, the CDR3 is TGTGCCAGCAGCTCAGGGGCGGGGGGATACAGCGGGTTCTATGGCTACCCCTTC. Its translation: CASSSGAGGYSGFYGYPF.

The CDR3, as DNA: TGCGCCAGCAGTGAGTCTGACGGGACTAGTTACGAGCAGTACTTC. Protein product: CASSESDGTSYEQYF. V gene TRBV10-1 combines with J gene TRBJ2-7; TRBD2 matches at 8 bases. Germline CDR1 and CDR2: WNHNN and SYGVQD (reference sequence). The CDR3 sequence is 15 residues long. Germline trimming cut 0 bases from V and 4 bases from J; bases unmatched to any gene: 5.